The following is a T cell receptor (beta chain) sequence with its context. The antigen is unknown. This specimen belongs to a study of T cells in narcolepsy. Notes on the study in general: Blood of same and different patients, but not healthy controls, reportedly held recurring autoreactive clonotypes.

This CDR3 is built from 13 residues. Germline loops: CDR1 SGDLS, CDR2 YYNGEE. Trimming stripped 0 bases from V and 10 bases from J, with 10 bases between. The protocol was immunoSEQ multiplex PCR, while the TCRdb copy is restricted to in-frame clones and leaves out a portion. The sample lists 25,000 to 35,000 clones, 82% seen once, with 0.9% to 1.2% in the top ten. This sequence joins TRBV9 and TRBJ1-4, with unresolved D. The sequencing sample was made of CD45RA- memory CD4+ T cells from PBMCs. The receptor's source is a human donor with narcolepsy. The CDR3 nucleotides are TGTGCCAGCAGCGTAGTCCCGGAAGGAAAACTGTTTTTT. Encoded protein: CASSVVPEGKLFF.